A single sample gave rise to the 19 T cell receptor beta chains below, sequenced in a study of T cell changes during pregnancy in multiple sclerosis. TCRdb keeps only in-frame clones here, not all; method: immunoSEQ multiplex PCR. Here the sample spans 27,000 or so clones, more than 70% being singletons. Sample: CD8+ T cells from peripheral blood mononuclear cells, taken in the second trimester of pregnancy. The source is a female donor with multiple sclerosis, enrolled in a pregnancy study.

The chain couples TRBV28 to TRBJ1-4; TRBD1 matches 8 bases. This CDR3 spans 15 amino acids. Germline lookup yields CDR1 MDHEN and CDR2 SYDVKM. The V and J ends lost 4 bases and 4 bases, in that order; junction bases with no gene match: 5. The CDR3 protein is CASSSGQADNEKLFF. CDR3 coding DNA: TGTGCCAGCAGTTCGGGACAGGCCGATAATGAAAAACTGTTTTTT.

This chain joins TRBV19 and TRBJ2-1; weak D call: TRBD2 (5 bases). The CDR3 runs 16 residues. In germline, CDR1 is LNHDA, CDR2 SQIVND (reference sequence). V was trimmed by 10 bases and J by 2 bases, leaving 21 bases between them. CDR3 sequence reads: CATLGLGVDPYNEQFF. CDR3 coding DNA: TGTGCCACCCTTGGGCTCGGGGTGGACCCCTACAATGAGCAGTTCTTC.

CDR3 nucleotide sequence: TGTGCCAGCAGCCTATGGGGCCATAGCAATCAGCCCCAGCATTTT. Its protein is CASSLWGHSNQPQHF. This chain joins TRBV11-2 and TRBJ1-5, with D possibly matching TRBD1 (5 bases). The V end was cut by 5 bases, the J end by 0 bases, with 11 bases between. The CDR3 runs to 15 residues. CDR1 SGHAT and CDR2 FQNNGV come from the germline V gene.

V gene TRBV27 combines with J gene TRBJ2-2; tentatively, D is TRBD2 (5 bases). The V and J ends lost 5 bases and 4 bases respectively, with 14 bases between them. Looked up from germline, CDR1 is MNHEY and CDR2 is SMNVEV (reference sequence). The length of the CDR3 is 15 residues. The CDR3 here is CASSLWTAPTGELFF. The DNA for the CDR3 is TGTGCCAGCAGTCTGTGGACTGCCCCCACCGGGGAGCTGTTTTTT.

The rearrangement uses TRBV19 and TRBJ1-2; TRBD1 matches at 7 bases. Germline CDR1 LNHDA, CDR2 SQIVND (reference sequence). Trimming took 3 bases from V and 8 from J; bases not matched to a gene: 6. The CDR3 length is 13 residues. The CDR3: CASSIGQDQGYTF. In nucleotides, the CDR3 is TGTGCCAGTAGTATTGGACAGGATCAAGGCTACACCTTC.

The rearrangement uses TRBV5-6 and TRBJ1-1; tentatively, D is TRBD1 (5 bases). The CDR3 runs 15 residues. V was cut by 4 bases and J by 4 bases, with 17 bases left in between. Per germline, CDR1 SGHDT and CDR2 YYEEEE. CDR3: CASSRSRRGGTEAFF. In DNA form, the CDR3 reads TGTGCCAGCAGCCGCTCTCGACGGGGGGGCACTGAAGCTTTCTTT.

This chain connects TRBV5-6 to TRBJ2-2, with a weak D call TRBD2 (5 bases). V was trimmed by 4 bases and J by 1 base, leaving 11 bases between them. Germline loops: CDR1 SGHDT, CDR2 YYEEEE. The length of the CDR3 is 15 residues. This CDR3 reads CASSGPAGNTGELFF. The CDR3 DNA reads TGTGCCAGCAGCGGACCCGCGGGGAACACCGGGGAGCTGTTTTTT.

This clone was seen only a few times. J is TRBJ1-5 and V is TRBV6-5, with 7 positions matching TRBD1. The CDR3 runs 13 residues. V gave up 6 bases and J gave up 1 base; unmatched junction bases: 0. Germline V gives CDR1 MNHEY, CDR2 SVGAGI. CDR3 DNA sequence: TGTGCCAGCAGGGGACAGAGCAATCAGCCCCAGCATTTT. This translates into CASRGQSNQPQHF.

J is TRBJ2-2 and V is TRBV9, with D possibly TRBD1 on 6 matching bases. V was clipped by 0 bases and J by 3 bases, with 12 bases between them. Per the germline V gene, CDR1 is SGDLS and CDR2 is YYNGEE. This CDR3 contains 16 residues. CDR3 coding DNA: TGTGCCAGCAGCGTAGGTAACAGGGTAGACACCGGGGAGCTGTTTTTT. It codes for CASSVGNRVDTGELFF. Together with reference TRBV9 and TRBJ2-2, the CDR3 gives the full variable domain: DSGVTQTPKHLITATGQRVTLRCSPRSGDLSVYWYQQSLDQGLQFLIQYYNGEERAKGNILERFSAQQFPDLHSELNLSSLELGDSALYFCASSVGNRVDTGELFFGEGSRLTVL.

The rearrangement joins TRBV29-1 to TRBJ2-2; 9 bases match TRBD1. The length of the CDR3 is 12 residues. Germline CDR1 reads SQVTM; CDR2 reads ANQGSEA. The V segment lost 4 bases and the J segment 7 bases; nucleotides outside the gene matches: 1. CDR3 in amino acids: CSVGTGDGELFF. DNA for the CDR3: TGCAGCGTTGGGACAGGGGACGGGGAGCTGTTTTTT.

This clone was picked up a small number of times. The J gene is TRBJ1-1, the V gene TRBV7-9; 7 nucleotides agree with TRBD1. The CDR3 sequence is 16 residues long. V shed 3 bases and J 7 bases; nucleotides not matched to a gene: 14. Germline CDR1 reads SEHNR; CDR2 reads FQNEAQ (reference sequence). The CDR3 loop reads CASSFRLGKGADEAFF. The CDR3 DNA is TGTGCCAGCAGCTTTCGGTTGGGGAAGGGGGCGGATGAAGCTTTCTTT.

CDR3 loop: CASSSVRNSPLHF. CDR3 nucleotide sequence: TGTGCCAGCAGTTCGGTTCGGAATTCACCCCTCCACTTT. The J gene is TRBJ1-6, the V gene TRBV27; no firm D call. Germline values: CDR1 MNHEY, CDR2 SMNVEV (reference sequence). This CDR3 has 13 residues. V was clipped by 4 bases and J by 7 bases, with 8 bases between them.

DNA of the CDR3: TGTGCCAGCGGCACCCAGGGAGGAAATCAGCCCCAGCATTTT. It specifies CASGTQGGNQPQHF. This chain uses TRBV27 with TRBJ1-5; a possible D gene is TRBD1 (5 bases). This CDR3 comprises 14 residues. Germline V gene lookup returns CDR1 MNHEY and CDR2 SMNVEV (reference sequence). V gave up 8 bases and J gave up 4 bases, with 15 bases separating them.

The J gene is TRBJ1-2, the V gene TRBV4-1, with 8 bases fitting TRBD1. V was clipped by 3 bases and J by 3 bases; unmatched bases: 9. This CDR3 has 16 residues. The germline gives CDR1 MGHRA, CDR2 YSYEKL. The CDR3 loop is CASSHQVRTGYYGYTF. The CDR3 nucleotides read TGCGCCAGCAGCCACCAAGTCCGGACAGGGTACTATGGCTACACCTTC.

The chain uses TRBV30 and TRBJ1-4, with D perhaps TRBD1 (5 bases). There are 15 residues in the CDR3. Germline lookup yields CDR1 GTSNPN and CDR2 SVGIG (reference sequence). Deletions cut 2 bases from V and 5 bases from J, with 15 bases between. CDR3 amino acids: CAWSPGGGINEKLFF. In DNA, the CDR3 is TGTGCCTGGAGTCCCGGCGGGGGGATCAATGAAAAACTGTTTTTT.

The chain links TRBV4-1 to TRBJ1-5; 7 bases fit TRBD1. The trim removed 2 bases at V and 1 base at J, leaving 2 bases unmatched. This CDR3 has 15 residues. CDR1 and CDR2 from the germline V gene are MGHRA and YSYEKL. The CDR3 DNA is TGCGCCAGCAGCCAATGGGACAGCAGCAATCAGCCCCAGCATTTT. As protein: CASSQWDSSNQPQHF.

This clone was counted a single time. This sequence joins TRBV11-2 and TRBJ2-7, with D possibly being TRBD1 (5 bases). The length of the CDR3 is 15 residues. The germline CDR1 and CDR2 sequences are SGHAT and FQNNGV. The ends were cut back, 1 base at V and 2 bases at J, with 12 bases in the middle. The CDR3 spells CASSLVGDSPYEQYF. The CDR3 nucleotides are TGTGCCAGCAGCTTAGTAGGGGATAGTCCCTACGAGCAGTACTTC.

The chain combines TRBV28 with TRBJ1-4; D might be TRBD1 (5 bases). Trimming stripped 6 bases from V and 0 bases from J, with 17 bases between. CDR3 length: 17 amino acids. Per the germline V gene, CDR1 is MDHEN and CDR2 is SYDVKM. Here the CDR3 DNA reads TGTGCCAGCAGGCCGACAGTAAAGGGGCCAACTAATGAAAAACTGTTTTTT. It encodes CASRPTVKGPTNEKLFF.

The genes are TRBV7-9 and TRBJ1-2; unclear D gene. CDR1 is SEHNR, CDR2 FQNEAQ, per germline (reference sequence). The CDR3 loop spans 11 amino acids. V was shortened by 9 bases and J by 8 bases, with 13 bases between the two germline ends. In DNA form, the CDR3 reads TGTGCCAGTAGTATTGGGCTGGGCTACACCTTC. It specifies CASSIGLGYTF.